The clone carrying this T cell receptor beta chain was detected only once. These data come from a study of cytomegalovirus exposure and HLA in healthy donors. Germline CDR1 and CDR2: SGHNT and YENEEA. Germline trimming cut 5 bases from V and 3 bases from J; bases unmatched to any gene: 5. This CDR3 spans 15 amino acids. The PCR had 60 Vbeta and 13 Jbeta primers. Authors' processing steps: Per a later analysis, the number of unique TCR beta chains was approximately 80 million, of which 9 million to 14 million were shared. Method: immunoSEQ multiplex PCR; TCRdb's copy keeps in-frame clones and lacks some. The D gene and trimming were derived from the DNA, and the V and J assignments and clone size from that table. This sample has approximately 180,000 clones, with 80% to 85% found just once.

Material: PBMCs. The TCR originated in a woman in her thirties or forties in good health and CMV-seronegative. This chain joins TRBV11-3 and TRBJ2-5; 11 bases fit TRBD2. The CDR3 DNA sequence: TGTGCCAGCAGCCGACATAGCGGGGGGGAAGAGACCCAGTACTTC. This codes for CASSRHSGGEETQYF.